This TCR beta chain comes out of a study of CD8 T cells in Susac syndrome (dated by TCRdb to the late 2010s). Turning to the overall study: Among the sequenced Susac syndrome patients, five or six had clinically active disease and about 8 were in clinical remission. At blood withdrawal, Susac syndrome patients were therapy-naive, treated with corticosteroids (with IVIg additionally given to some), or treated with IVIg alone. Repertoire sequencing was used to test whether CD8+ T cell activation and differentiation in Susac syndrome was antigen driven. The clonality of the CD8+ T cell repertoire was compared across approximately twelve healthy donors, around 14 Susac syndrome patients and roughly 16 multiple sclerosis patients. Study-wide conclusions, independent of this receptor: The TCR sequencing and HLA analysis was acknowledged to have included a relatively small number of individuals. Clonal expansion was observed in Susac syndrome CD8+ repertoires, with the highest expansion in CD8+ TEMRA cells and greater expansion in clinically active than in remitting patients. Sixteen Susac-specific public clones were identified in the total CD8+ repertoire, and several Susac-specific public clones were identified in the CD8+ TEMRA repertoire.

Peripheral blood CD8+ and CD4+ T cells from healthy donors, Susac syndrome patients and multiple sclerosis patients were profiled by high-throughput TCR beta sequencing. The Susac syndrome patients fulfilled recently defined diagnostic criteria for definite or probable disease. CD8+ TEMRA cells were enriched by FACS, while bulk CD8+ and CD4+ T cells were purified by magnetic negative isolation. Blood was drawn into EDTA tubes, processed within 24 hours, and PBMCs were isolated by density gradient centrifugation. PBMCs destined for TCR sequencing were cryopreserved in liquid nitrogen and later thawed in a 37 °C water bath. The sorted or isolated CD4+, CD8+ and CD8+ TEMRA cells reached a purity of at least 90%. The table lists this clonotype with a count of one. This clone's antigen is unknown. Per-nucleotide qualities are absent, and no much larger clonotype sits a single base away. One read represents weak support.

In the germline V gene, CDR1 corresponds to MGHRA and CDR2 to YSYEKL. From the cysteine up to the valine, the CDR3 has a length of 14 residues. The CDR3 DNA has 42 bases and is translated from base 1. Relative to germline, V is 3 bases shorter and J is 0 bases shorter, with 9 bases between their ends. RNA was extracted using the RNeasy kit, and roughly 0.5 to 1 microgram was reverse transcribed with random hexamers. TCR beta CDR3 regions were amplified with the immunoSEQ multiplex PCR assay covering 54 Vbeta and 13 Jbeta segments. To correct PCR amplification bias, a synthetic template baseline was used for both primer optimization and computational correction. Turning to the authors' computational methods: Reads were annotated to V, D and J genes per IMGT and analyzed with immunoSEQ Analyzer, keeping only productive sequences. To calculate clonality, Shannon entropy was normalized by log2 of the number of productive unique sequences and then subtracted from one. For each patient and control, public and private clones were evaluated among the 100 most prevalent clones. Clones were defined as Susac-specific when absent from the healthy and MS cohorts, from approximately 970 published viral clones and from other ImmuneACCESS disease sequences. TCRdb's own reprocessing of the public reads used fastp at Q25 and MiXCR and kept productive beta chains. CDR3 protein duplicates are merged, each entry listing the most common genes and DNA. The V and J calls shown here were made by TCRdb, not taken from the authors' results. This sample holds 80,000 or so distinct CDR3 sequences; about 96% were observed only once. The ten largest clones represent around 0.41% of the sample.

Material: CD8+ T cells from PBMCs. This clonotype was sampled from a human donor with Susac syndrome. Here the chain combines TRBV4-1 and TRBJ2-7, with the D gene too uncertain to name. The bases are TGCGCCAGCAGCCAGTCGGATAGCTCCTACGAGCAGTACGTC. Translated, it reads CASSQSDSSYEQYV.